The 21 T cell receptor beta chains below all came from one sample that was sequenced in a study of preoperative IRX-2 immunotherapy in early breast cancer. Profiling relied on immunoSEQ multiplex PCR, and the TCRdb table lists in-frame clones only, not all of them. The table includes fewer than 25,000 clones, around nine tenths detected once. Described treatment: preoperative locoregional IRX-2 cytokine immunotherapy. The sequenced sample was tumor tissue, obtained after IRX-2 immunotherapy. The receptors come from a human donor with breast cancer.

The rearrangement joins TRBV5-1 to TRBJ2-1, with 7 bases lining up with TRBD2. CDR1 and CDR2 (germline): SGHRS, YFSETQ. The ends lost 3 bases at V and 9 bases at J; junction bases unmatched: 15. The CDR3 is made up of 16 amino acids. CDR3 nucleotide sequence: TGCGCCAGCAGCTCTATAGAGGCTAGCGGACGAAGTGAGCAGTTCTTC. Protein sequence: CASSSIEASGRSEQFF.

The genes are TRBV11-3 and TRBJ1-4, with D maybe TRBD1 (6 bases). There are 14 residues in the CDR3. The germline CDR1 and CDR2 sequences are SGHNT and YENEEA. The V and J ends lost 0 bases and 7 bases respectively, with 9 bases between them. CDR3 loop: CASSLDRGGEKLFF. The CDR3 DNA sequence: TGTGCCAGCAGCTTAGACAGGGGTGGTGAAAAACTGTTTTTT.

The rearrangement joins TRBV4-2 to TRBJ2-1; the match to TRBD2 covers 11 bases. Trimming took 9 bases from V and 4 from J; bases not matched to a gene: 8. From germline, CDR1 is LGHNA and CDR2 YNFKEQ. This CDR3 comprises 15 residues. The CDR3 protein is CASNQPSGGYNEQFF. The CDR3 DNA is TGTGCCAGTAACCAACCTAGCGGGGGGTACAATGAGCAGTTCTTC.

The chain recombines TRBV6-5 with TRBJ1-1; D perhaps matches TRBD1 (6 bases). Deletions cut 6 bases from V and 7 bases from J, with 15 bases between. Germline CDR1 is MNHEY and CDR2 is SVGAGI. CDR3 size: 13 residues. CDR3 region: CASSQGHPREAFF. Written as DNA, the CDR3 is TGTGCCAGCAGCCAGGGACACCCTCGTGAAGCTTTCTTT.

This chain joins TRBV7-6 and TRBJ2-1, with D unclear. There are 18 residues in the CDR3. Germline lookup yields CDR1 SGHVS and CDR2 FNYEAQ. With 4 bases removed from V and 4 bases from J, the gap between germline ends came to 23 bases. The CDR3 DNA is TGTGCCAGCAGCTCCAACCCCCTGGGCCCGACTGAATACAATGAGCAGTTCTTC. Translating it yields CASSSNPLGPTEYNEQFF.

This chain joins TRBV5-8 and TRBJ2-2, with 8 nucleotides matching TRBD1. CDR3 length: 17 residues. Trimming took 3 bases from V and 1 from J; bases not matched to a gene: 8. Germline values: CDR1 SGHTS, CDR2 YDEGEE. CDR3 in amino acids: CASSSGTGLLNTGELFF. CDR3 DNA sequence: TGTGCCAGCAGCTCGGGGACAGGATTACTGAACACCGGGGAGCTGTTTTTT.

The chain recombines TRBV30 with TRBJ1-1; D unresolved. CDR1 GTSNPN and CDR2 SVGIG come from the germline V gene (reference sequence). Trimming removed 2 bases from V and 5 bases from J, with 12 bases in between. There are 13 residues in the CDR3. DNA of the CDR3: TGTGCCTGGAGTCCTCACTGGGGTACTGAAGCTTTCTTT. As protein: CAWSPHWGTEAFF. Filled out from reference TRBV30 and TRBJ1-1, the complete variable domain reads SQTIHQWPATLVQPVGSPLSLECTVEGTSNPNLYWYRQAAGRGLQLLFYSVGIGQISSEVPQNLSASRPQDRQFILSSKKLLLSDSGFYLCAWSPHWGTEAFFGQGTRLTVV.

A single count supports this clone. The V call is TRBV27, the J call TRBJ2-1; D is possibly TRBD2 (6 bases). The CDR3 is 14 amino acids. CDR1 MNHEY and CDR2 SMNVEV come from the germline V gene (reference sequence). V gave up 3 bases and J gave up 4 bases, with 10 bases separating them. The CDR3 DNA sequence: TGTGCCAGCAGTTTTGGAGGGAATTACAATGAGCAGTTCTTC. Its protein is CASSFGGNYNEQFF.

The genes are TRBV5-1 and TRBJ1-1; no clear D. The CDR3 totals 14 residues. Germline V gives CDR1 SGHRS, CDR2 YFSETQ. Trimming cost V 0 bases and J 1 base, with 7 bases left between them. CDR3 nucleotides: TGCGCCAGCAGCTTGGGTCCCGGGAACACTGAAGCTTTCTTT. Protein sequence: CASSLGPGNTEAFF.

The chain's CDR3 is CASTGRTSTNEKLFF. CDR3 sequence (DNA): TGTGCCAGCACCGGCAGGACATCAACTAATGAAAAACTGTTTTTT. The V and J genes are TRBV6-5 and TRBJ1-4, with D maybe TRBD1 (5 bases). Trimming removed 7 bases from V and 0 bases from J, with 12 bases in between. The CDR3 loop spans 15 amino acids. Germline CDR1 and CDR2: MNHEY and SVGAGI.

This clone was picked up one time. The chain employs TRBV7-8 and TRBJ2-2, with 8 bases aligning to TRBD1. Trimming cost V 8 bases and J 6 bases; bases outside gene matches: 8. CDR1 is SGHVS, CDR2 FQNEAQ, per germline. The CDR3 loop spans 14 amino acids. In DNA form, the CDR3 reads TGTGCCAGCTCCCTGACAGGGGCGGCCGGGGAGCTGTTTTTT. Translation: CASSLTGAAGELFF.

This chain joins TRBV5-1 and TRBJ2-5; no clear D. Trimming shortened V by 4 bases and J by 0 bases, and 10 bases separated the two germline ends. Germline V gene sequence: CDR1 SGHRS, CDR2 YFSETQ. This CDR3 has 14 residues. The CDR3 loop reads CASSPMANQETQYF. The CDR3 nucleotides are TGCGCCAGCAGCCCCATGGCGAACCAAGAGACCCAGTACTTC.

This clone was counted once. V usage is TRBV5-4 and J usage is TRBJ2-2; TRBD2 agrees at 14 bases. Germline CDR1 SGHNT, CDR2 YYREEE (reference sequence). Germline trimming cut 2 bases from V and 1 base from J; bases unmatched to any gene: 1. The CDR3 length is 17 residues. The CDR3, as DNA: TGTGCCAGCAGCTTCGGACTAGCGGGGGGGAACACCGGGGAGCTGTTTTTT. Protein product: CASSFGLAGGNTGELFF.

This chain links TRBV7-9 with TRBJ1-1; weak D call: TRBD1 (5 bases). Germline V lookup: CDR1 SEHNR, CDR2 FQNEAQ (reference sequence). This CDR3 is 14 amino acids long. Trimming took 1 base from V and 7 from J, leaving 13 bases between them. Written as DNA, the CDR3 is TGTGCCAGCAGCTTAGAGGGGCGGAGTGGTGAAGCTTTCTTT. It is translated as CASSLEGRSGEAFF. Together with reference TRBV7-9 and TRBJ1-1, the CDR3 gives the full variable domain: DTGVSQNPRHKITKRGQNVTFRCDPISEHNRLYWYRQTLGQGPEFLTYFQNEAQLEKSRLLSDRFSAERPKGSFSTLEIQRTEQGDSAMYLCASSLEGRSGEAFFGQGTRLTVV.

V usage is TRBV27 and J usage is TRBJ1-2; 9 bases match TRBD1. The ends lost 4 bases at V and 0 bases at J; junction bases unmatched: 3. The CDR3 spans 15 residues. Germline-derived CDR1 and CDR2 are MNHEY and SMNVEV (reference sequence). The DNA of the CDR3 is TGTGCCAGCAGTTCACAGGGGGCCTCTAACTATGGCTACACCTTC. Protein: CASSSQGASNYGYTF.

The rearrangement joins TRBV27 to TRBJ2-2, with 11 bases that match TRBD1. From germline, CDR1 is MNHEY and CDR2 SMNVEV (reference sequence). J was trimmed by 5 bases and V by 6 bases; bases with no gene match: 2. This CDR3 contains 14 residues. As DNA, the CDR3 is TGTGCCAGCAGCGGGGACAGGGGGACCGGGGAGCTGTTTTTT. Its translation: CASSGDRGTGELFF.

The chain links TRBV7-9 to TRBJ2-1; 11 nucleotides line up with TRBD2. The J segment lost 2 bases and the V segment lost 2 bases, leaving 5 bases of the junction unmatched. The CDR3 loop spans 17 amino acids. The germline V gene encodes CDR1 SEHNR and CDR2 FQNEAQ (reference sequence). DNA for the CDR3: TGTGCCAGCAGCTTAATCCAGACTAGCGGGGCCTACAATGAGCAGTTCTTC. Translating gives CASSLIQTSGAYNEQFF.

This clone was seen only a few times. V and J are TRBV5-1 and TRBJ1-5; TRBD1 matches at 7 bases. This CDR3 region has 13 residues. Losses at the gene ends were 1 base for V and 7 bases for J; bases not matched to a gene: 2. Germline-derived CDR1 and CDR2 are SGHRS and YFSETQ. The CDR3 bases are TGCGCCAGCAGCTTGACAGGGGAACAGCCCCAGCATTTT. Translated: CASSLTGEQPQHF.

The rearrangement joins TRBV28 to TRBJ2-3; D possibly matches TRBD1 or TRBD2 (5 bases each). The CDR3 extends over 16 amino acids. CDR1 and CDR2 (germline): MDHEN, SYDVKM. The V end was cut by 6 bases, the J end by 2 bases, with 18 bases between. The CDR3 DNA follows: TGTGCCAGCAGCTCACTTGGTGGGGGACCCACAGATACGCAGTATTTT. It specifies CASSSLGGGPTDTQYF.

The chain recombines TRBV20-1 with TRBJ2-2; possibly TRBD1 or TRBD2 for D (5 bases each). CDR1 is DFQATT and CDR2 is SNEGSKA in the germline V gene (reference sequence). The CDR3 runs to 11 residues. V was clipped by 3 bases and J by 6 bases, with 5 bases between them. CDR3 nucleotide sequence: TGCAGTGCTAGGGGGGCCGGGGAGCTGTTTTTT. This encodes CSARGAGELFF.

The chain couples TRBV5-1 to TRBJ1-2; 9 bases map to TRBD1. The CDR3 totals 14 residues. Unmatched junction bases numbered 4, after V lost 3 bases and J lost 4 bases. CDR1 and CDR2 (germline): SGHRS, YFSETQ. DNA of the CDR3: TGCGCCAGCAGCTCCGAACAGGGGGCCTATGGCTACACCTTC. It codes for CASSSEQGAYGYTF. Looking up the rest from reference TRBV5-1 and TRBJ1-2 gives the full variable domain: KAGVTQTPRYLIKTRGQQVTLSCSPISGHRSVSWYQQTPGQGLQFLFEYFSETQRNKGNFPGRFSGRQFSNSRSEMNVSTLELGDSALYLCASSSEQGAYGYTFGSGTRLTVV.